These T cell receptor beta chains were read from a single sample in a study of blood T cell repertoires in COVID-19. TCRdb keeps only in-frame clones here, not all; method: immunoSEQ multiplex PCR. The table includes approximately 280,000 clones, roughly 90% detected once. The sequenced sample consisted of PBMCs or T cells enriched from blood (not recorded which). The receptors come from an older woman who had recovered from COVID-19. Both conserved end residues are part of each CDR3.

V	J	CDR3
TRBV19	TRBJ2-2	CASTVQPSTGELFF
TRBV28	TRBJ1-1	CASSSGGTGNTEAFF
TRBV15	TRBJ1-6	CATSRGGPSEPLHF
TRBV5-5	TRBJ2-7	CASSLISGSEGRQYF
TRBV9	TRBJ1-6	CASSRDRGLESLHF
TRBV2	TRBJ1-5	CASSDYSNQPQHF
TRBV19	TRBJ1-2	CASQRGGTSESGYTF
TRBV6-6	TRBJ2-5	CASTGTSGGETQYF
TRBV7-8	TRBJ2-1	CASSRLAGAYNEQFF
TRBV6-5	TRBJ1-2	CASSLVRSAWDGYTF
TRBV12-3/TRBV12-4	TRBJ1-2	CASSFPYREGYTF
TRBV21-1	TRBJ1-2	CASSKEGTGNYGGYTF
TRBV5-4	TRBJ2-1	CASRLGGGASYYNEQFF
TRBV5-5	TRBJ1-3	CASSLGHPSSGNTIYF
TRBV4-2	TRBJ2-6	CASSRQGQTSGANVLTF
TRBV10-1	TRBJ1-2	CASKNYGQPYAYGYTF
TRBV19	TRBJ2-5	CASSIPVETQYF
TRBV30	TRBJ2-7	CAWSLGSGSGMYF
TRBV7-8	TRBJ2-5	CASSFTTDQETQYF
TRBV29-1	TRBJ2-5	CSVGLAGGQETQYF
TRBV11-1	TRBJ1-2	CASSSDRGAGYTF
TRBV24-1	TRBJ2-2	CATSDLVGRVGTGELFF
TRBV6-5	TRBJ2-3	CASSSPGRGAADTQYF
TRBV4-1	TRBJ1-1	CASSQEADGTEAFF
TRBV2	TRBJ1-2	CASSWEGYTF
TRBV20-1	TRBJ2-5	CAGRQETQYF
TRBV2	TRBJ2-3	CASSGTSGADTQYF
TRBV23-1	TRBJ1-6	CASSQSDRGGSSPLHF
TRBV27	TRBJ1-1	CASSWARDTEAFF
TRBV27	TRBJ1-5	CASSLGAQDQPQHF
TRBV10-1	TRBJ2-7	CASSETSTGSLYEQYF
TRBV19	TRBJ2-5	CASSGLAGVETQYF
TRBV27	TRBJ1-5	CASSLGGYQPQHF
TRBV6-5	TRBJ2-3	CASSYASGGTDTQYF
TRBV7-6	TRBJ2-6	CASSYRDRGPAGANVLTF
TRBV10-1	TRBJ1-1	CASSEGRKNTEAFF
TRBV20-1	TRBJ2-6	CSASRVGPGWAGANVLTF
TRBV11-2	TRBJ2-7	CASSFQPGVGEQYF
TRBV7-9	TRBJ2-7	CASSPGTSGNRGYEQYF
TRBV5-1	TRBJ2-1	CASILGLAGWNEQFF